This TCR beta chain appears in the sequencing data of a study of Graves' ophthalmopathy and Graves' hyperthyroidism. The germline V and J ends were trimmed by 2 bases and 6 bases, with 13 bases remaining between them. In germline, CDR1 is WSHSY, CDR2 SAAADI. The CDR3 spans 14 residues. Researchers took RNA transcripts and amplified TCR beta CDR3 regions from them. The first round was an RT-PCR with HTBI primers, and the second round was a multiplex PCR. From the multiplex PCR reads, TCRdb called clonotypes with MiXCR, one entry per CDR3 protein. The sample lists some 1.1 million distinct CDR3 sequences, about two fifths occurring once. Included hyperthyroidism patients were aged 18 to 65 and newly diagnosed (under 2 months' duration).

The receptor was derived from an adult man with Graves' hyperthyroidism. The sequenced sample consisted of peripheral blood or thyroid tissue (not recorded which). The gene calls are TRBV10-2 and TRBJ1-2, with D uncertain. CDR3 amino acids: CASSELIDNHGYTF. The CDR3 DNA is TGCGCCAGCAGTGAGCTTATCGACAACCATGGCTACACCTTC.